This TCR beta chain was captured in a study of T-cell reconstitution after alpha-beta-depleted transplantation in children. V dropped 3 bases and J dropped 4 bases, with 28 bases sitting between them. The CDR3 runs to 19 residues. The germline V gene has CDR1 SQVTM and CDR2 ANQGSEA. Molecular barcoding with unique molecular identifiers was used for the TCRbeta library. A single record per CDR3 protein comes from TCRdb applying MiXCR to the PCR reads. The repertoire holds some 600,000 distinct CDR3 sequences, with around 16% as singletons. This clonotype has at least ten counts. The source material was PBMCs from the stem cell graft donor, sampled from the stem cell graft. The chain carries TRBV29-1 and TRBJ2-1; D might be TRBD2 (5 bases). This sequence originates from a human donor who donated a stem cell graft to a child with acute myeloid leukemia. The CDR3 reads CSVDRTQRLQPNLYNEQFF. CDR3 bases: TGCAGCGTTGACAGGACCCAACGACTACAACCCAACCTTTACAATGAGCAGTTCTTC.